Shown below are 28 T cell receptor beta chains from a single sample sequenced in a study of identical twins (dated by TCRdb to between 2015 and 2016). The receptor library was made with 5' RACE. TCRdb names Illumina HiSeq 2000 as the instrument used. TCRdb took the public reads, trimmed them with fastp at Q25, ran MiXCR for clone calling and kept in-frame beta chains. Identical CDR3 proteins give one entry, which carries the most common genes and DNA. The sample profile shows approximately 700,000 distinct CDR3 sequences; about 18% of them were found once. The top ten hold about an eighth of the sample. These data also formed part of another study, on T cells expressing NK-cell markers.

Sequencing used PBMCs. The receptors shown here come from a young woman in good health.

The V gene is TRBV7-6, the J gene TRBJ2-5, with 10 bases aligning to TRBD2. V shed 2 bases, J shed 2 bases, and the junction held 14 bases outside the gene matches. Germline V CDR1 and CDR2: SGHVS, FNYEAQ. The CDR3 has 19 amino acids. The CDR3 nucleotides are TGTGCCAGCAGCTTACCTGCCCTAGCGGGGGCTAGTCGACAAGAGACCCAGTACTTC. This codes for CASSLPALAGASRQETQYF.

The chain links TRBV29-1 to TRBJ2-5; no reliable D call. Germline assignment: CDR1 SQVTM and CDR2 ANQGSEA. The CDR3 totals 12 residues. Trimming cost V 6 bases and J 5 bases, with 13 bases left between them. The CDR3 region is CSVSWLRETQYF. The CDR3 DNA reads as TGCAGCGTGAGTTGGCTCCGGGAGACCCAGTACTTC.

This clonotype has only one observation. The rearrangement joins TRBV19 to TRBJ2-7; no definite D call. This CDR3 has 15 amino acids. Germline CDR1 is LNHDA and CDR2 is SQIVND (reference sequence). V gave up 5 bases and J gave up 3 bases, with 17 bases separating them. CDR3 region: CASSSQRAVLYEQYF. The DNA for the CDR3 is TGTGCCAGTAGTTCCCAACGGGCCGTCCTCTACGAGCAGTACTTC.

This chain links TRBV6-1 with TRBJ2-7, with TRBD2 matching over 13 bases. The germline V gene has CDR1 MNHNS and CDR2 SASEGT. The CDR3 loop spans 13 amino acids. The trim removed 8 bases at V and 5 bases at J, leaving 3 bases unmatched. The CDR3 loop is CASGGLAGNEQYF. The CDR3 DNA reads as TGTGCCAGCGGGGGACTAGCGGGAAACGAGCAGTACTTC.

The chain combines TRBV5-1 with TRBJ2-5; D not resolved. This CDR3 has 14 amino acids. Per germline, CDR1 SGHRS and CDR2 YFSETQ. The germline V and J ends were trimmed by 4 bases and 5 bases, with 15 bases remaining between them. Here the CDR3 reads CASSVGNHGETQYF. The DNA for the CDR3 is TGCGCCAGCAGCGTGGGCAACCACGGGGAGACCCAGTACTTC.

The sample holds a few counts of this clonotype. J is TRBJ2-3 and V is TRBV20-1; D gene uncertain. Germline V gives CDR1 DFQATT, CDR2 SNEGSKA (reference sequence). CDR3 length: 16 amino acids. V shed 2 bases and J shed 1 base, with 16 bases lying between them. The CDR3 loop reads CSARRSWLRRTDTQYF. For the CDR3, the DNA is TGCAGTGCTAGAAGATCTTGGCTCCGACGCACAGATACGCAGTATTTT.

CDR3 sequence: CSARDYGTLSYNEQFF. In DNA, the CDR3 is TGCAGTGCTAGAGATTATGGGACACTTTCCTACAATGAGCAGTTCTTC. This chain uses TRBV20-1 with TRBJ2-1, with D possibly matching TRBD1 (6 bases). Germline assignment: CDR1 DFQATT and CDR2 SNEGSKA (reference sequence). V lost 0 bases, J lost 1 base, and 13 bases lay in between. CDR3 length: 16 amino acids.

This clonotype was counted between two and nine times. The V and J genes are TRBV7-2 and TRBJ2-5, with D perhaps matching TRBD2 (6 bases). V lost 5 bases, J lost 5 bases, and 15 bases lay in between. The CDR3 consists of 14 residues. CDR1 is SGHTA, CDR2 FQGNSA, per germline. Written as DNA, the CDR3 is TGTGCCAGCAGCACCTCGGGAGTCGGGGAGACCCAGTACTTC. Translated, it gives CASSTSGVGETQYF. The entire variable domain, with the rest obtained from reference TRBV7-2 and TRBJ2-5, is as follows: GAGVSQSPSNKVTEKGKDVELRCDPISGHTALYWYRQSLGQGLEFLIYFQGNSAPDKSGLPSDRFSAERTGGSVSTLTIQRTQQEDSAVYLCASSTSGVGETQYFGPGTRLLVL.

This clonotype occurred a few times. The chain employs TRBV12-3 or TRBV12-4 and TRBJ2-7; D tentatively reads TRBD1 or TRBD2 (5 bases each). Trimming took 5 bases from V and 1 from J, leaving 12 bases between them. This CDR3 region has 14 residues. CDR3 residues: CASSETGRSYEQYF. The CDR3 nucleotides are TGTGCCAGCAGTGAAACGGGACGGTCCTACGAGCAGTACTTC.

This clonotype appeared many times. J is TRBJ2-3 and V is TRBV6-5; unclear D gene. V was clipped by 0 bases and J by 2 bases, with 12 bases between them. Germline values: CDR1 MNHEY, CDR2 SVGAGI. This CDR3 spans 16 amino acids. The CDR3 region has the DNA TGTGCCAGCAGTTACTCTTCCCACGGAGCCACAGATACGCAGTATTTT. It codes for CASSYSSHGATDTQYF.

In its sample, this clonotype was seen a few times. This chain joins TRBV20-1 and TRBJ1-2; D is unresolved. The CDR3 has 14 amino acids. CDR1 DFQATT and CDR2 SNEGSKA come from the germline V gene (reference sequence). Trimming stripped 3 bases from V and 4 bases from J, with 15 bases between. The DNA of the CDR3 is TGCAGTGCTAGCAACACGCCAAGAGGCTATGGCTACACCTTC. Protein: CSASNTPRGYGYTF.

There are a few counts of this clonotype. The CDR3 bases are TGCAGTGCCCTACAGGGGGACACTGAAGCTTTCTTT. Its protein product is CSALQGDTEAFF. This chain uses TRBV20-1 with TRBJ1-1; TRBD1 matches 8 bases. CDR1 and CDR2 from the germline V gene are DFQATT and SNEGSKA (reference sequence). The CDR3 has 12 residues. V shed 6 bases and J 3 bases; nucleotides not matched to a gene: 3.

This clonotype was detected ten times or more. The rearrangement uses TRBV12-3 or TRBV12-4 and TRBJ1-1; weak D call: TRBD1 (6 bases). V lost 4 bases and J 1 base, leaving 10 bases between the germline ends. The CDR3 has 14 amino acids. Here the CDR3 DNA reads TGTGCCAGCAGTTCCCAGGGGTGGAACACTGAAGCTTTCTTT. This gives the protein CASSSQGWNTEAFF.

CDR3 nucleotide sequence: TGTGCCATCGCGGGACTAGCGGGAGGGGGGGAGCAGTATTTT. Translation: CAIAGLAGGGEQYF. The chain has TRBV10-3 and TRBJ2-3; 16 nucleotides line up with TRBD2. Trimming removed 8 bases from V and 11 bases from J; junction bases left unmatched: 7. Germline CDR1 ENHRY, CDR2 SYGVKD. The CDR3 consists of 14 residues.

The sample holds a few counts of this clonotype. This chain connects TRBV5-5 to TRBJ2-5; D perhaps matches TRBD2 (6 bases). The CDR3 totals 13 residues. With 4 bases removed from V and 2 bases from J, the gap between germline ends came to 9 bases. Germline V gives CDR1 SGHKS, CDR2 YYEKEE (reference sequence). CDR3 sequence (DNA): TGTGCCAGCAGCGGACTAAGACAAGAGACCCAGTACTTC. The encoded protein is CASSGLRQETQYF.

V usage is TRBV24-1 and J usage is TRBJ2-3; TRBD1 or TRBD2 may be the D gene (5 bases each). V was cut by 4 bases and J by 2 bases, with 12 bases left in between. The CDR3 is 15 amino acids. From germline, CDR1 is KGHDR and CDR2 SFDVKD. The CDR3, as DNA: TGTGCCACCAGTGACAACCGGGACGCCACAGATACGCAGTATTTT. Its translation: CATSDNRDATDTQYF.

The rearrangement uses TRBV7-2 and TRBJ2-1, with a possible D match to TRBD2 (7 bases). The V end lost 3 bases, the J end lost 5 bases, and 14 bases lay between the germline ends. The length of the CDR3 is 15 residues. CDR1 is SGHTA and CDR2 is FQGNSA in the germline V gene. CDR3 nucleotide sequence: TGTGCCAGCAGCTTCGTGTGGGGGGGCCACAATGAGCAGTTCTTC. Protein sequence: CASSFVWGGHNEQFF.

This clonotype was seen a few times. The gene calls are TRBV4-2 and TRBJ2-1, with D unresolved. V dropped 2 bases and J dropped 10 bases, with 9 bases sitting between them. Germline CDR1 and CDR2: LGHNA and YNFKEQ. The CDR3 totals 12 residues. The CDR3 is CASSQMSGEQFF. The CDR3 DNA sequence: TGTGCCAGCAGCCAAATGTCCGGAGAGCAGTTCTTC.

This clonotype was counted between two and nine times. This sequence joins TRBV20-1 and TRBJ1-4, with TRBD1 matching over 10 bases. The length of the CDR3 is 17 residues. V lost 5 bases, J lost 8 bases, and 17 bases stayed unmatched. Germline CDR1 reads DFQATT; CDR2 reads SNEGSKA (reference sequence). The CDR3, as DNA: TGCAGTGCTCGACCGGGACAGGGGAGAGGATTATACGAAAAACTGTTTTTT. As protein: CSARPGQGRGLYEKLFF.

This clonotype showed up just a few times. V usage is TRBV20-1 and J usage is TRBJ1-1; 7 bases line up with TRBD1. V lost 7 bases and J lost 3; bases outside the gene matches: 2. The CDR3 sequence is 11 residues long. Per germline, CDR1 DFQATT and CDR2 SNEGSKA (reference sequence). CDR3 sequence (DNA): TGCAGTGTTCAGGGGGACACTGAAGCTTTCTTT. Its translation: CSVQGDTEAFF.

This clonotype has only a few counts. The V gene is TRBV29-1, the J gene TRBJ2-3; 7 nucleotides line up with TRBD2. The V and J ends lost 1 base and 0 bases, in that order; junction bases with no gene match: 7. The CDR3 length is 16 residues. In germline, CDR1 is SQVTM, CDR2 ANQGSEA. CDR3 residues: CSVEGLSSGSTDTQYF. The DNA for the CDR3 is TGCAGCGTTGAAGGCCTGTCTAGCGGAAGCACAGATACGCAGTATTTT.

J is TRBJ1-1 and V is TRBV6-1, with 7 bases matching TRBD1. With 6 bases clipped from V and 11 bases from J, the junction kept 21 bases outside the gene matches. Per germline, CDR1 MNHNS and CDR2 SASEGT. The CDR3 has 16 amino acids. CDR3 sequence (DNA): TGTGCCAGCAGAAACATAATACTGACAGGGACCCCGGGTGCTTTCTTT. It is translated as CASRNIILTGTPGAFF.

The table lists this clonotype with a few counts. V and J are TRBV24-1 and TRBJ2-5, with D possibly being TRBD2 (5 bases). The CDR3 has 12 amino acids. V was cut by 12 bases and J by 5 bases, with 15 bases left in between. Germline CDR1 is KGHDR and CDR2 is SFDVKD. The CDR3, as DNA: TGTGCCGCCCTCCACGGGGTGGAGACCCAGTACTTC. Protein: CAALHGVETQYF.

This clonotype has only a few counts. The gene calls are TRBV6-5 and TRBJ2-2, with D tentatively TRBD1 (5 bases). The CDR3 consists of 14 residues. Germline-derived CDR1 and CDR2 are MNHEY and SVGAGI. Trimming removed 2 bases at V and 4 bases at J, with 8 bases between. The CDR3 region has the DNA TGTGCCAGCAGTTACATAAGGGGCACCGGGGAGCTGTTTTTT. Amino acid sequence: CASSYIRGTGELFF.

CDR3: CASKQPATNEKLFF. In nucleotides, the CDR3 is TGCGCCAGTAAACAGCCCGCAACTAATGAAAAACTGTTTTTT. The gene calls are TRBV4-1 and TRBJ1-4; the D is unclear. The CDR3 loop spans 14 amino acids. V was shortened by 9 bases and J by 0 bases, with 11 bases between the two germline ends. CDR1 is MGHRA and CDR2 is YSYEKL in the germline V gene.

The chain carries TRBV5-6 and TRBJ2-3; 9 nucleotides align to TRBD2. CDR1 is SGHDT, CDR2 YYEEEE, per germline. Trimming at V came to 4 bases and at J to 6 bases, leaving 12 bases not matched to a gene. CDR3 length equals 16 residues. This CDR3 is CASSPLQGGGVDTQYF. The CDR3 DNA reads as TGTGCCAGCAGCCCACTTCAGGGCGGGGGGGTCGATACGCAGTATTTT.

This clonotype was seen only a few times. This chain links TRBV20-1 with TRBJ2-1; 9 bases fit TRBD2. In germline, CDR1 is DFQATT, CDR2 SNEGSKA (reference sequence). This CDR3 is built from 16 residues. Trimming at V came to 1 base and at J to 3 bases, leaving 7 bases not matched to a gene. CDR3 amino acids: CSARGREGPIYNEQFF. The CDR3 DNA is TGCAGTGCTAGAGGGCGGGAGGGTCCGATCTACAATGAGCAGTTCTTC.

The chain uses TRBV21-1 and TRBJ2-7; the DNA was not compared with TRBD1, the D call given in the table. TRBV21-1 is a known pseudogene. The CDR3 has 14 residues. The CDR3 bases are TGTGCCAGCAGCCCCCCGGAGAGAAGCTACGAGCAGTACTTC. This codes for CASSPPERSYEQYF.